The source of this T cell receptor beta chain is a study of shared clonotypes between healthy human individuals. Points from the study as a whole: In general, naive subsets displayed greater estimated richness than memory subsets did. Sorted-subset sequencing was shown by rarefaction to be incomplete despite large depth.

The V gene's germline CDR1 is MNHEY and CDR2 SMNVEV (reference sequence). The CDR3 extends over 16 amino acids. The V end lost 3 bases, the J end lost 5 bases, and 20 bases lay between the germline ends. Researchers divided each subset's genomic DNA evenly across several immunoSEQ plates. Some clones are missing from TCRdb's copy, which holds only in-frame ones; the method was immunoSEQ multiplex PCR. The sample includes about 2,100,000 clones, about 93% seen only once; the top ten take 1.7%. Note on this clone: Its antigen is not identified.

Naive CD8 populations comprised CD45RO-negative cells positively selected for CCR7, excluding terminally differentiated effector memory CD45RA+ cells. Donors included only healthy HIV-negative adults lacking recent acute infections or vaccinations. The rearrangement uses TRBV27 and TRBJ2-7; D may be TRBD1 (6 bases). The sample consisted of naive CD8+ T cells from PBMCs. This sequence originates from a man aged 18-30 years in good health. Some clones in this sample may be carry-over from other donors' samples. In nucleotides, the CDR3 is TGTGCCAGCAGTTTCGGTCGGCTAAGGGGGATCAACGAGCAGTACTTC. Encoded protein: CASSFGRLRGINEQYF.